This T cell receptor (beta chain) comes out of a study of blood T cell repertoires in COVID-19. Study-level background: Some COVID-19 samples were acute and others convalescent; all came from the United States, Italy and Spain. The cDNA or gDNA used as material had been derived from T cells, B-cell-depleted T cells, or PBMCs.

Germline V gene data show CDR1 as SNHLY and CDR2 as FYNNEI. CDR3 length: 16 amino acids. Between the trimmed V and J ends, which lost 4 bases and 2 bases, there was a span of 14 bases. Original processing notes: Quantification of nucleated cells was approximated via reference gene primer amplification. The protocol was immunoSEQ multiplex PCR, while the TCRdb copy is restricted to in-frame clones and leaves out a portion. V, J and clone size derive from that table, while D and trimming were established from the DNA sequence. The sample shows some 48,000 clones, about four fifths of them seen only once.

The V call is TRBV2, the J call TRBJ2-2; a weak D match, TRBD2 (6 bases). The source is a human donor in a cohort sampled during active COVID-19. The sequencing sample was made of peripheral blood. CDR3 sequence: CASSVGGVLNTGELFF. The CDR3 nucleotides read TGTGCCAGCAGTGTTGGCGGGGTCCTAAACACCGGGGAGCTGTTTTTT.